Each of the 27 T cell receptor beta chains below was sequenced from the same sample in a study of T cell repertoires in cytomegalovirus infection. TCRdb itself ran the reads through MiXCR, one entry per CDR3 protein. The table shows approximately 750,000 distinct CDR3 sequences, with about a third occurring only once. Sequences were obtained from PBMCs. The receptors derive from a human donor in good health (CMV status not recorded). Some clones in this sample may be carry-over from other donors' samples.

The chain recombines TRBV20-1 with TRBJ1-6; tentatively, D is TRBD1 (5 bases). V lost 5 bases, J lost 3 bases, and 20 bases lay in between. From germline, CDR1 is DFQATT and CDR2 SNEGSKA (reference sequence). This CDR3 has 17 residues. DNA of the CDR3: TGCAGTGCTCCCCGGGGCGGGCCCCAAAACTATAATTCACCCCTCCACTTT. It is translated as CSAPRGGPQNYNSPLHF.

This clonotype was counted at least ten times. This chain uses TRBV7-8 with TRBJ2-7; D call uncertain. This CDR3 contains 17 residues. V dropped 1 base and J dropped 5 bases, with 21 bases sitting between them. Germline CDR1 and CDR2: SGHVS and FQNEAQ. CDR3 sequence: CASSLVGSLLPPNEQYF. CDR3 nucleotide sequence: TGTGCCAGCAGCTTAGTCGGCAGCCTTCTACCCCCTAACGAGCAGTACTTC.

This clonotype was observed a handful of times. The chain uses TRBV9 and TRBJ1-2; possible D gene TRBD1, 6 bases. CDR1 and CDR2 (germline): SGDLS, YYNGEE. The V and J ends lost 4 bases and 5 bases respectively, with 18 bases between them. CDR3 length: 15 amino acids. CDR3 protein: CASSPPTGELYGYTF. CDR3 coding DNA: TGTGCCAGCAGCCCCCCGACAGGCGAACTTTATGGCTACACCTTC.

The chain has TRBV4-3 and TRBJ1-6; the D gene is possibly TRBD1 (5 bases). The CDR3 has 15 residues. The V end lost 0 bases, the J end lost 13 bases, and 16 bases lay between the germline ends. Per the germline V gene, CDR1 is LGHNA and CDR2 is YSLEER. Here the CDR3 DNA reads TGCGCCAGCAGCCAAGATCCTGTGGCCGGGACCCCCCTCCACTTT. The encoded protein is CASSQDPVAGTPLHF.

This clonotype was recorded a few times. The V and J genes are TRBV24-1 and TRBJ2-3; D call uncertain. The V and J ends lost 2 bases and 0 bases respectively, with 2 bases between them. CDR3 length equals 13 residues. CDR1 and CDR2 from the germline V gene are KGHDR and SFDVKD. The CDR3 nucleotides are TGTGCCACCAGTGATTCAAGCACAGATACGCAGTATTTT. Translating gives CATSDSSTDTQYF.

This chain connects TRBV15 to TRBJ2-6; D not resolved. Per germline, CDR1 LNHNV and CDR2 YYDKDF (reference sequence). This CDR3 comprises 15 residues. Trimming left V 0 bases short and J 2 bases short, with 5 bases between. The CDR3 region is CATSRDEAGANVLTF. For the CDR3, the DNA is TGTGCCACCAGCAGAGATGAGGCTGGGGCCAACGTCCTGACTTTC.

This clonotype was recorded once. Here the CDR3 DNA reads TGCAGCGTTGATATCATGAACACTGAAGCTTTCTTT. It specifies CSVDIMNTEAFF. The rearrangement uses TRBV29-1 and TRBJ1-1, with D uncertain. This CDR3 is 12 amino acids long. CDR1 is SQVTM, CDR2 ANQGSEA, per germline. Trimming shortened V by 3 bases and J by 0 bases, and 5 bases separated the two germline ends.

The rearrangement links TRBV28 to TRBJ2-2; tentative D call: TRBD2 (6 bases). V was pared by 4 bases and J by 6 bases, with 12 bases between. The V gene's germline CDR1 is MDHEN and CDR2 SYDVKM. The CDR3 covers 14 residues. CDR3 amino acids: CASSSLGSPGELFF. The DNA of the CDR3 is TGTGCCAGCAGTTCCCTCGGGAGTCCCGGGGAGCTGTTTTTT.

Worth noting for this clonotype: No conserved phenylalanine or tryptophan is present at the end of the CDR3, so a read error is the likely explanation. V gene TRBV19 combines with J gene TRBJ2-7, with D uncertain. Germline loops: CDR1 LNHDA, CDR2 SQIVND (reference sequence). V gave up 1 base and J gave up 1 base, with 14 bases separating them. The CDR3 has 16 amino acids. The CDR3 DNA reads TGTGCCAGTAGTATAGGCAGCTCCTCTGGATCCTACGAGCAGTACTTA. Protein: CASSIGSSSGSYEQYL.

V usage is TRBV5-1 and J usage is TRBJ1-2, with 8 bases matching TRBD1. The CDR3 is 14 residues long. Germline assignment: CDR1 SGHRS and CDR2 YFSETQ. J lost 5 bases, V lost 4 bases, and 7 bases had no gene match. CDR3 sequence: CASSDTGTGYGYTF. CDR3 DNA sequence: TGCGCCAGCAGCGACACCGGGACAGGATATGGCTACACCTTC.

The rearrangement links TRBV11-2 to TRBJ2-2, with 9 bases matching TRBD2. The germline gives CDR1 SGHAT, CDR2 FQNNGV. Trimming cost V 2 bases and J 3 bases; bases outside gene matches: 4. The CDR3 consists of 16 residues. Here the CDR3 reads CASSLFLAGYTGELFF. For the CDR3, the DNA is TGTGCCAGCAGCTTATTTCTAGCGGGGTACACCGGGGAGCTGTTTTTT.

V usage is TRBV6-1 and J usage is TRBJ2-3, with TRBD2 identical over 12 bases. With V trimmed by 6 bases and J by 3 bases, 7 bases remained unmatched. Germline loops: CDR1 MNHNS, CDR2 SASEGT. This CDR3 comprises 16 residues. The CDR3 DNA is TGTGCCAGCAGCCAGACTAGCGGGAGTGAGACAGATACGCAGTATTTT. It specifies CASSQTSGSETDTQYF.

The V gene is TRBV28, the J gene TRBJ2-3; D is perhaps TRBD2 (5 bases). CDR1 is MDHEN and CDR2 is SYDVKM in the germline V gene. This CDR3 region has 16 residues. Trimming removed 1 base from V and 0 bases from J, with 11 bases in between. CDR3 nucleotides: TGTGCCAGCAGTTTATACGGGGAAGGGAGCACAGATACGCAGTATTTT. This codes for CASSLYGEGSTDTQYF.

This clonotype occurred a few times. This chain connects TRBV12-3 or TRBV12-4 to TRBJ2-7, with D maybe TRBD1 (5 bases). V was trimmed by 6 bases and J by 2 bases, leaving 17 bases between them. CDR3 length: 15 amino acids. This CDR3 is CASSRDSYPTYEQYF. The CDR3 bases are TGTGCCAGCAGCCGAGACAGCTATCCAACCTACGAGCAGTACTTC.

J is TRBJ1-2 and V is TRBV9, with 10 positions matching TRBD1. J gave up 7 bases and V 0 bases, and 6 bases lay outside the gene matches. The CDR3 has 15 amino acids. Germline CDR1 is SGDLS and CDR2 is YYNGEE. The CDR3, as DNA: TGTGCCAGCAGCGTAGTCGGGGACAGGGGAAGTGGCTACACCTTC. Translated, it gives CASSVVGDRGSGYTF.

The DNA of the CDR3 is TGTGCCAGCAGCCGCTCGGACAGGTTCAATCAGCCCCAGCATTTT. Its protein is CASSRSDRFNQPQHF. The gene calls are TRBV7-2 and TRBJ1-5; 7 nucleotides line up with TRBD1. CDR3 length: 15 residues. The junction had 7 bases not matched to a gene; V was cut back by 5 bases and J by 3 bases. Germline V gene data show CDR1 as SGHTA and CDR2 as FQGNSA.

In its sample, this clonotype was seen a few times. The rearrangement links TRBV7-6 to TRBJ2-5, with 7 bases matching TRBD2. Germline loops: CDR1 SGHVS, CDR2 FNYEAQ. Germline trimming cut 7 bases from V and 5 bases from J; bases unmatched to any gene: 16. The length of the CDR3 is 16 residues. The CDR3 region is CASTPGLADLAETQYF. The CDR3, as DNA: TGTGCCAGCACGCCCGGGCTAGCGGATCTTGCGGAGACCCAGTACTTC. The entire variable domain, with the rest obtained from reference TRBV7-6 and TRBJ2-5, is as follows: GAGVSQSPRYKVTKRGQDVALRCDPISGHVSLYWYRQALGQGPEFLTYFNYEAQQDKSGLPNDRFSAERPEGSISTLTIQRTEQRDSAMYRCASTPGLADLAETQYFGPGTRLLVL.

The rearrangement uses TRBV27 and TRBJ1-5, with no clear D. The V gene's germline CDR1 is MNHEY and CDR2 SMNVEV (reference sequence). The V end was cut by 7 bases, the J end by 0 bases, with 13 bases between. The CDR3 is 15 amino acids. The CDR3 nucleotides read TGTGCCAGCACCTCGGGGAACCCTAGCAATCAGCCCCAGCATTTT. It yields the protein CASTSGNPSNQPQHF.

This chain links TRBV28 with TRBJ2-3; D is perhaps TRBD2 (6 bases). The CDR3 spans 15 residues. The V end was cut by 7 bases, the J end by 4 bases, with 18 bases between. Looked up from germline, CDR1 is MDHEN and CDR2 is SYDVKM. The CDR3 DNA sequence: TGTGCCAGCATCCCTCACCCAGGAGGGGCAGATACGCAGTATTTT. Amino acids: CASIPHPGGADTQYF. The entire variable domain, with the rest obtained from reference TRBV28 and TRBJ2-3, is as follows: DVKVTQSSRYLVKRTGEKVFLECVQDMDHENMFWYRQDPGLGLRLIYFSYDVKMKEKGDIPEGYSVSREKKERFSLILESASTNQTSMYLCASIPHPGGADTQYFGPGTRLTVL.

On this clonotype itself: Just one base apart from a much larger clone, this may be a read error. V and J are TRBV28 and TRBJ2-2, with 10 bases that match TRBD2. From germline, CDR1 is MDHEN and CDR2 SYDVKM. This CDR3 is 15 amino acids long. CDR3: CASRRTSGNTGELSF. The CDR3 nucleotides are TGTGCCAGCCGGAGGACTAGCGGAAACACCGGGGAGCTGTCTTTT.

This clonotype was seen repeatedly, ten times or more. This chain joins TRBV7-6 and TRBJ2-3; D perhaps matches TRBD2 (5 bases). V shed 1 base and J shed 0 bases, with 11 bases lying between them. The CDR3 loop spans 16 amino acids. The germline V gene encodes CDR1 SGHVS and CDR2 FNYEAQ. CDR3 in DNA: TGTGCCAGCAGCTTAGTTCCGAGGAGGAGCACAGATACGCAGTATTTT. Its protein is CASSLVPRRSTDTQYF.

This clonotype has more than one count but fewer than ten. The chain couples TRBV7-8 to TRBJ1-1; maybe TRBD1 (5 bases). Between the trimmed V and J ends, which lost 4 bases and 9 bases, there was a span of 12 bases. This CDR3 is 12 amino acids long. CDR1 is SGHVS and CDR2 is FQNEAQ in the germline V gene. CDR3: CASSSPSGQAFF. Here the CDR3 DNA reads TGTGCCAGCAGCTCCCCTTCGGGGCAAGCTTTCTTT.

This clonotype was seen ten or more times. The CDR3 sequence is CASSFAGTNEQFF. CDR3 nucleotide sequence: TGTGCCAGCAGTTTTGCAGGGACCAATGAGCAGTTCTTC. This rearrangement joins TRBV12-3 or TRBV12-4 to TRBJ2-1; perhaps D is TRBD1 or TRBD2 (5 bases each). The CDR3 is made up of 13 amino acids. The germline V and J ends were trimmed by 3 bases and 6 bases, with 9 bases remaining between them.

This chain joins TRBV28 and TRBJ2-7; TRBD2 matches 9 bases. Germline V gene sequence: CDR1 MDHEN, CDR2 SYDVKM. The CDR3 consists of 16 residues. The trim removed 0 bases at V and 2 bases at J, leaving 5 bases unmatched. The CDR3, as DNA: TGTGCCAGCAGTTTATGGGTGCCTAGCGGGACCTACGAGCAGTACTTC. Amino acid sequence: CASSLWVPSGTYEQYF.

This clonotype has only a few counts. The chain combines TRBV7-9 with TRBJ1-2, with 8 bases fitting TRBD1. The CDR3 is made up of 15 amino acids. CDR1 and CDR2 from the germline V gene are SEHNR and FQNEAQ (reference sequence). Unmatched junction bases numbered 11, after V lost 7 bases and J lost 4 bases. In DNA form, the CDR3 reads TGTGCCAGCAACGACGAACACAGGGGGTTCTATGGCTACACCTTC. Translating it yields CASNDEHRGFYGYTF.

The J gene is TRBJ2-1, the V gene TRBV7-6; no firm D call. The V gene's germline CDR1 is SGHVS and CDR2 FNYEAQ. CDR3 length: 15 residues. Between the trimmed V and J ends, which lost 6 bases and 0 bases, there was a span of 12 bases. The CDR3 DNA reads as TGTGCCAGCAGTCCCTCCTGGAGCTCCTACAATGAGCAGTTCTTC. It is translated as CASSPSWSSYNEQFF.

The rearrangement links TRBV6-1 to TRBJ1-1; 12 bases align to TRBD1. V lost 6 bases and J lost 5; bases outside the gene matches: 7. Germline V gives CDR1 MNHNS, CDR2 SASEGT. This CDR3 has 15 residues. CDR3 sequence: CASRRDRGPGTEAFF. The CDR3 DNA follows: TGTGCCAGCAGAAGGGACAGGGGGCCGGGAACTGAAGCTTTCTTT.